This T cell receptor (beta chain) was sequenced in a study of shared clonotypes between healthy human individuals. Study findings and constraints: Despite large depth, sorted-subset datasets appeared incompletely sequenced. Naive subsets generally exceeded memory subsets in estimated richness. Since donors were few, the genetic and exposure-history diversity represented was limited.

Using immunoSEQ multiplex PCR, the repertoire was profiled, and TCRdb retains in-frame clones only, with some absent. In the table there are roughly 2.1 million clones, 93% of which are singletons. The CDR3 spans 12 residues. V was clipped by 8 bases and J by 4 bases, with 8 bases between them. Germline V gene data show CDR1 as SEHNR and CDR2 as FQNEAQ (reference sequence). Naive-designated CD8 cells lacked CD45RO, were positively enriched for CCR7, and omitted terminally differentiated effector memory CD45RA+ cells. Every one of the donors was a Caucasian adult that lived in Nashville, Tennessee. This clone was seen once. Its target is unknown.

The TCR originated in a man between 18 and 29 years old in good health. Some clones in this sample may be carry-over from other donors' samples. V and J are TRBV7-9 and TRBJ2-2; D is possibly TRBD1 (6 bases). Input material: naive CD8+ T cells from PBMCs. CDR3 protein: CASGRGTGELFF. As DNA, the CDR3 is TGTGCCAGCGGCAGGGGCACCGGGGAGCTGTTTTTT. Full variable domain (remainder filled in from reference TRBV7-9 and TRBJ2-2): DTGVSQNPRHKITKRGQNVTFRCDPISEHNRLYWYRQTLGQGPEFLTYFQNEAQLEKSRLLSDRFSAERPKGSFSTLEIQRTEQGDSAMYLCASGRGTGELFFGEGSRLTVL.